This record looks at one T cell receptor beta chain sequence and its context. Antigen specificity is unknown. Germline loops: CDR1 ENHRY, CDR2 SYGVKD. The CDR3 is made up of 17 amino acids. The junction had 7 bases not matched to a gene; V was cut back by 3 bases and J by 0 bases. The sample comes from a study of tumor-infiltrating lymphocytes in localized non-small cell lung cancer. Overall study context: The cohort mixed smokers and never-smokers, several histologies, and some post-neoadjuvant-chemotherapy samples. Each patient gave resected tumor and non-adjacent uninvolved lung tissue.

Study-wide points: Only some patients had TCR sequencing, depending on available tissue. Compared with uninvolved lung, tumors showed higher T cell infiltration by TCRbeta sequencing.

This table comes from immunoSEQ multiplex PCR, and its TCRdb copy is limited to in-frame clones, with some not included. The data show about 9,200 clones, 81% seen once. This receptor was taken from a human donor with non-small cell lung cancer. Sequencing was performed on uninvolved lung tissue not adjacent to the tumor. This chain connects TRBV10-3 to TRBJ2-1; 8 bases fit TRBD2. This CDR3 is CAISDRSGTSSYNEQFF. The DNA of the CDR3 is TGTGCCATCAGTGATCGTAGCGGGACGAGCTCCTACAATGAGCAGTTCTTC.